This entry lists 3 T cell receptor beta chains sequenced from one sample in a study of T-cell memory formation after mild COVID-19. Using its own MiXCR run on the 5' RACE reads, TCRdb lists one record per CDR3 protein. The sample yields 450,000 or so distinct CDR3 sequences, roughly 23% seen once. Sequences were obtained from PBMCs or a T cell subset sorted from them (not recorded which). The origin of the receptors is an adult woman who had mild COVID-19 (a few samples of this study predate the infection). Cell type and time point are not known.

The gene calls are TRBV5-4 and TRBJ1-1; no reliable D call. This CDR3 contains 15 residues. V lost 2 bases and J lost 1, with 12 bases in between. Germline assignment: CDR1 SGHNT and CDR2 YYREEE (reference sequence). The CDR3 here is CASSFNGRTNTEAFF. The CDR3 DNA reads TGTGCCAGCAGCTTTAATGGCCGCACGAACACTGAAGCTTTCTTT.

The chain recombines TRBV29-1 with TRBJ1-1; 7 nucleotides line up with TRBD1. J was trimmed by 5 bases and V by 7 bases; bases with no gene match: 10. Germline values: CDR1 SQVTM, CDR2 ANQGSEA. The CDR3 extends over 13 amino acids. CDR3 amino acids: CSGRGGAGTEAFF. As DNA, the CDR3 is TGCAGCGGACGAGGGGGCGCTGGTACTGAAGCTTTCTTT.

At least ten counts were recorded for this clonotype. The genes are TRBV7-9 and TRBJ2-3; 11 nucleotides align to TRBD2. This CDR3 is 16 amino acids long. The germline gives CDR1 SEHNR, CDR2 FQNEAQ (reference sequence). V trimming: 1 base; J trimming: 4 bases; junction bases outside the gene matches: 4. CDR3 amino acids: CASSLVLAGGSDTQYF. CDR3 in DNA: TGTGCCAGCAGCTTAGTTCTAGCGGGAGGTTCAGATACGCAGTATTTT.